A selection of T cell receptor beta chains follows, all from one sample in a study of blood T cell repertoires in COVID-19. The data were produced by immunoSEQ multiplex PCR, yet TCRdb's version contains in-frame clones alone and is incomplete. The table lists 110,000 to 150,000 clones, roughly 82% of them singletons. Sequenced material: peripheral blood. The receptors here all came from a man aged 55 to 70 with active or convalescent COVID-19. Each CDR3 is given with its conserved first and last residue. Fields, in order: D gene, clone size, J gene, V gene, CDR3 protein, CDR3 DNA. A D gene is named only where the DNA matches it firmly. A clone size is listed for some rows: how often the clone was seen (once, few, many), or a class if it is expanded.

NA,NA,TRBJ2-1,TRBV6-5,CASSYGNSYNEQFF,TGTGCCAGCAGTTACGGCAACTCCTACAATGAGCAGTTCTTC
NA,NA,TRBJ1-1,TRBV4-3,CASSRTGGEAFF,TGCGCCAGCAGCCGAACCGGAGGGGAAGCTTTCTTT
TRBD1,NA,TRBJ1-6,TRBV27,CASSLGTGLNSPLHF,TGTGCCAGCAGCTTAGGGACAGGACTTAATTCACCCCTCCACTTT
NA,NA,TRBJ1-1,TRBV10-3,CATTPGGSDTEAFF,TGTGCCACCACACCGGGAGGGTCGGACACTGAAGCTTTCTTT
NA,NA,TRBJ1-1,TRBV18,CASSHLRQDLNTEAFF,TGTGCCAGCTCACACTTACGACAGGACCTGAACACTGAAGCTTTCTTT
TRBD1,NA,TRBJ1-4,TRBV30,CAWDRGRRYEKLFF,TGTGCCTGGGACAGGGGGCGGAGGTATGAAAAACTGTTTTTT
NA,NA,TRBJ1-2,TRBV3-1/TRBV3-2,CASSQYNYGYTF,TGTGCCAGCAGCCAATATAACTATGGCTACACCTTC
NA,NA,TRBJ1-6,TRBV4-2,CASSQDLPQGSYNSPLHF,TGTGCCAGCAGCCAAGATCTACCGCAGGGGTCCTATAATTCACCCCTCCACTTT
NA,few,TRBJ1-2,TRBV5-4,CASRPDGNYGYTF,TGTGCCAGCAGGCCCGACGGGAACTATGGCTACACCTTC
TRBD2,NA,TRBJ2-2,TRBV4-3,CASSQGLAANTGELFF,TGCGCCAGCAGCCAGGGACTAGCGGCTAACACCGGGGAGCTGTTTTTT
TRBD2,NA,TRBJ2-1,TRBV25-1,CASSAGTSGKNEQFF,TGTGCCAGCAGTGCCGGGACTAGTGGAAAAAATGAGCAGTTCTTC
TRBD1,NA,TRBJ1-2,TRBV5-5,CASRLTGGDYGYTF,TGTGCCAGCAGACTGACAGGGGGCGACTATGGCTACACCTTC
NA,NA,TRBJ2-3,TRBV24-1,CATSDLTGNTDTQYF,TGTGCCACCAGTGATTTGACAGGGAACACAGATACGCAGTATTTT
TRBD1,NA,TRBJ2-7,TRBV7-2,CASSLGQGALEQYF,TGTGCCAGCAGCTTAGGCCAGGGGGCCCTCGAGCAGTACTTC
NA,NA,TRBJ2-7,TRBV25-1,CASSEAGSYEQYF,TGTGCCAGCAGTGAAGCAGGGTCCTACGAGCAGTACTTC